This T cell receptor (beta chain) was found in a study of type 1 regulatory T cells. Study summary: An in vitro protocol generated T-allo10, a Tr1-enriched, alloantigen-specific CD4 T cell product.

The V gene's germline CDR1 is LGHNA and CDR2 YNFKEQ. V gave up 3 bases and J gave up 0 bases; unmatched junction bases: 6. CDR3 length: 16 residues. Findings of the study overall: Tr1 cells had a more restricted TCR repertoire than non-Tr1 cells.

MiXCR, applied by TCRdb to the reads, yields one record per CDR3 protein. Of 35,000 to 50,000 distinct CDR3 sequences in the sample, 9% to 15% are singletons; the top ten hold 7% to 9%. This clonotype was recorded many times. Its antigen is as yet unknown. This TCR was recovered from a human donor in good health. The chain has TRBV4-2 and TRBJ2-3, with 7 nucleotides matching TRBD2. The sample comprised cultured non-Tr1 T cells, either the whole culture or a sorted T cell fraction (not recorded which). The CDR3 loop is CASSQISGVSTDTQYF. The DNA of the CDR3 is TGTGCCAGCAGCCAGATAAGCGGGGTTAGCACAGATACGCAGTATTTT.